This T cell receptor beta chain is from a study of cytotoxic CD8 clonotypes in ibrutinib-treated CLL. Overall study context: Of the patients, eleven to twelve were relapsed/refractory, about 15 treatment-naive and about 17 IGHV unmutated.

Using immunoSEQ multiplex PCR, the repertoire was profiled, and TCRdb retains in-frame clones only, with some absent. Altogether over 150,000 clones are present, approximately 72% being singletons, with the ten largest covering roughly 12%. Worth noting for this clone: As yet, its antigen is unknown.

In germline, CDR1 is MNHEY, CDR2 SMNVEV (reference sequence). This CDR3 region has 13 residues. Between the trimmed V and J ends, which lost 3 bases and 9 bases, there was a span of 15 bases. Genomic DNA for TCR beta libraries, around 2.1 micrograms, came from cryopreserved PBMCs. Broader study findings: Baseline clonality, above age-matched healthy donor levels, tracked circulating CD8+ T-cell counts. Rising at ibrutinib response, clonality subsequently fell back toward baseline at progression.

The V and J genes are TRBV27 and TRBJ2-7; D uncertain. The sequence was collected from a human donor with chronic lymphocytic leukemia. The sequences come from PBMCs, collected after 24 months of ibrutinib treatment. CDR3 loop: CASSFDWRSGQYF. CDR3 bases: TGTGCCAGCAGTTTCGACTGGCGGTCGGGGCAGTACTTC.